These T cell receptor beta chains were read from a single sample in a study of identical twins. Using its own MiXCR run on the 5' RACE reads, TCRdb lists one record per CDR3 protein. The sample includes about 570,000 distinct CDR3 sequences, around a tenth of them seen just once. The same sample was also used in a study of yellow fever vaccine responses in identical twins.

Material for sequencing was PBMCs. The receptors originated from a woman between 18 and 29 years old in good health. CDR3s include the opening cysteine and the closing phenylalanine or tryptophan. Fields, in order: clone size, D gene, J gene, V gene, CDR3 DNA, CDR3 protein. The D gene is left open where the match is weak. Clone size appears in some rows only: once, few, many, or a class for an expanded clone.

>few|TRBD1|TRBJ1-4|TRBV7-2
TGTGCCAGCAGCTCCCGACAGGGAACTAATGAAAAACTGTTTTTT
CASSSRQGTNEKLFF
>medium-sized|.|TRBJ1-5|TRBV12-3/TRBV12-4
TGTGCCAGCAGCGCCGGAGGGCCGAAGTGGCCCCAGCATTTT
CASSAGGPKWPQHF
>.|.|TRBJ2-7|TRBV18
TGTGCCAGCTCACCTAACCAAGACGAGCAGTACTTC
CASSPNQDEQYF
>few|TRBD1|TRBJ1-6|TRBV7-8
TGTGCCAGCAGCTTAGAGGTCAGGGGGAATTCACCCCTCCACTTT
CASSLEVRGNSPLHF
>few|.|TRBJ2-7|TRBV5-5
TGTGCCAGCAGCGGGAGGACACCCGCTTCACAGGGAGAGCAGTACTTC
CASSGRTPASQGEQYF
>.|.|TRBJ2-1|TRBV7-8
TGTGCCAGCAGCTCGCGCCCCAGGGACAATGAGCAGTTCTTC
CASSSRPRDNEQFF
>.|.|TRBJ1-3|TRBV10-3
TGTGCCATCATGCCCAGGGAAAGTGGAAACACCATATATTTT
CAIMPRESGNTIYF
>.|TRBD1|TRBJ1-5|TRBV10-3
TGTGCCATCAGGGCCGGGACAGGGGAGGCTTATAGCAATCAGCCCCAGCATTTT
CAIRAGTGEAYSNQPQHF
>few|TRBD1|TRBJ1-4|TRBV28
TGTGCCAGCAGGACTGACAGGGGGCGGGAAAAACTGTTTTTT
CASRTDRGREKLFF
>many|TRBD1|TRBJ1-3|TRBV12-3/TRBV12-4
TGTGCCAGCAGCCAGACAGGGGCAAGAAACACCATATATTTT
CASSQTGARNTIYF